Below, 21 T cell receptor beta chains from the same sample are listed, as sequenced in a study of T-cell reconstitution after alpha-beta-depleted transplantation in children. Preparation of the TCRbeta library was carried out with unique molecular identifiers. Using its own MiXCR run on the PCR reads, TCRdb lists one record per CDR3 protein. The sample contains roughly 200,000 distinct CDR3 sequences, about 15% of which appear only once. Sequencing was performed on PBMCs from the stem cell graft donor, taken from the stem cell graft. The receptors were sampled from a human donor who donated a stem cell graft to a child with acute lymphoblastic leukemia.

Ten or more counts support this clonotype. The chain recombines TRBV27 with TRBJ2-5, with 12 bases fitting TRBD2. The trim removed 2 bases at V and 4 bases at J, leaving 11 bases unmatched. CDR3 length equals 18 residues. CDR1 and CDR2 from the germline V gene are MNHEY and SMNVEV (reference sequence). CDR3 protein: CASSLKLAGGPGRETQYF. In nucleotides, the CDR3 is TGTGCCAGCAGTTTAAAGCTAGCGGGAGGGCCTGGAAGAGAGACCCAGTACTTC.

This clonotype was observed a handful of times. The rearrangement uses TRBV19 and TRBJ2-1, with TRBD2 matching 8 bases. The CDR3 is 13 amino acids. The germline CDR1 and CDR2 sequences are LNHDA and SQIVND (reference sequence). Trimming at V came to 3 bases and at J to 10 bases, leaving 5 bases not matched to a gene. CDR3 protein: CASSIGGLAEQFF. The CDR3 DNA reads TGTGCCAGTAGTATCGGAGGACTAGCCGAGCAGTTCTTC.

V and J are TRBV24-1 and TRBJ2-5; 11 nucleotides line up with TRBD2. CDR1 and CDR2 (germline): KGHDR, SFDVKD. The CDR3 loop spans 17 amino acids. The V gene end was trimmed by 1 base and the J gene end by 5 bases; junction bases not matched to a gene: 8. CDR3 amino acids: CATSDFSGRAILETQYF. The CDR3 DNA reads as TGTGCCACCAGTGATTTTAGCGGGAGGGCCATTTTGGAGACCCAGTACTTC.

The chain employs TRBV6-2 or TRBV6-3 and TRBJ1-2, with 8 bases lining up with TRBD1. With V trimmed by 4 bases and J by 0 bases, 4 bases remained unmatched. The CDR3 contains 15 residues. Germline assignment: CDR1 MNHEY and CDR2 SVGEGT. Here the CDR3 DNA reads TGTGCCAGCAGTTCGGGACAGGAGTCTAACTATGGCTACACCTTC. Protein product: CASSSGQESNYGYTF.

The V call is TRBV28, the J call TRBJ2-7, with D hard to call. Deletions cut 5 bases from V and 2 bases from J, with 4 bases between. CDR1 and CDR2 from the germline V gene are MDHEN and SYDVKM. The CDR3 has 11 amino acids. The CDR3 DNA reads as TGTGCCAGCAGTGTAACCTACGAGCAGTACTTC. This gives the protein CASSVTYEQYF.

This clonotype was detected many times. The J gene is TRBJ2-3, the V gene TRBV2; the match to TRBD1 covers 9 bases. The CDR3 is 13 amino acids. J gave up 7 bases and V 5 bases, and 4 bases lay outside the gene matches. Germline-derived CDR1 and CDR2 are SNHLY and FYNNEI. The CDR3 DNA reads TGTGCCAGCAGTCCCGGGACAGGGAATACGCAGTATTTT. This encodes CASSPGTGNTQYF.

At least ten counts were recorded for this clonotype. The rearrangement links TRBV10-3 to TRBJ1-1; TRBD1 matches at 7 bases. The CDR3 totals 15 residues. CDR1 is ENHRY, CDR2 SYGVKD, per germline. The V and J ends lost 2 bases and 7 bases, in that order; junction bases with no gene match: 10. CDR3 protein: CAISEPNTGVGEAFF. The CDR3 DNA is TGTGCCATCAGTGAGCCCAACACAGGGGTCGGTGAAGCTTTCTTT.

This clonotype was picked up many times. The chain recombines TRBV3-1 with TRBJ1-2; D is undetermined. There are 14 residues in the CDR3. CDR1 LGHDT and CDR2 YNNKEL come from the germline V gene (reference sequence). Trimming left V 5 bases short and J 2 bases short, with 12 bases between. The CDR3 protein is CASSLDGSNYGYTF. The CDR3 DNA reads TGTGCCAGCAGCTTGGACGGCTCCAACTATGGCTACACCTTC.

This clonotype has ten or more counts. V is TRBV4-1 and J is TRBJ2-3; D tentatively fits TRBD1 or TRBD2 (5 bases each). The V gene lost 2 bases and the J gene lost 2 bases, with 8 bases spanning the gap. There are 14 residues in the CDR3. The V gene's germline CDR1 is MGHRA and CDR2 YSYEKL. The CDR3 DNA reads TGCGCCAGCAGCCAACGGGACCACACAGATACGCAGTATTTT. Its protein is CASSQRDHTDTQYF.

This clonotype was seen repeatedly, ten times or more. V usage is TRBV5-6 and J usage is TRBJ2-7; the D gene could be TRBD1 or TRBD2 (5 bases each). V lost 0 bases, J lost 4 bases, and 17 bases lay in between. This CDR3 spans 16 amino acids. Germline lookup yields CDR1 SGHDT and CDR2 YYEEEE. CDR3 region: CASSLEGDELTYEQYF. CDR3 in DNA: TGTGCCAGCAGCTTGGAAGGGGACGAACTAACTTACGAGCAGTACTTC. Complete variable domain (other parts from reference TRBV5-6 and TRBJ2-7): DAGVTQSPTHLIKTRGQQVTLRCSPKSGHDTVSWYQQALGQGPQFIFQYYEEEERQRGNFPDRFSGHQFPNYSSELNVNALLLGDSALYLCASSLEGDELTYEQYFGPGTRLTVT.

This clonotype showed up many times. CDR3 bases: TGCAGCGTTGAGAGGGGGAGGGGGCCGCTGAGCTACACCTTC. Translating it yields CSVERGRGPLSYTF. This chain uses TRBV29-1 with TRBJ1-2; TRBD1 matches 7 bases. Germline V lookup: CDR1 SQVTM, CDR2 ANQGSEA. The CDR3 is 14 amino acids. V shed 3 bases, J shed 9 bases, and the junction held 13 bases outside the gene matches.

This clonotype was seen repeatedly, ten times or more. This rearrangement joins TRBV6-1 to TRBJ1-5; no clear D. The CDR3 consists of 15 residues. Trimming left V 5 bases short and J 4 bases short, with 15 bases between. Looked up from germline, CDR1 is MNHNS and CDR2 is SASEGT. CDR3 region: CASSPRRGRNQPQHF. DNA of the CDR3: TGTGCCAGCAGTCCTCGCCGAGGAAGAAATCAGCCCCAGCATTTT.

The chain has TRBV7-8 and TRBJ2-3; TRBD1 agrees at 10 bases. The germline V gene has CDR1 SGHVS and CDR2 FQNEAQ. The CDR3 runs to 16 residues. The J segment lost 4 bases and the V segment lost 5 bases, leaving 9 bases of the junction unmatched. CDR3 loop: CASSPWKTGGADTQYF. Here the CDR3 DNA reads TGTGCCAGCAGCCCATGGAAGACAGGGGGCGCAGATACGCAGTATTTT.

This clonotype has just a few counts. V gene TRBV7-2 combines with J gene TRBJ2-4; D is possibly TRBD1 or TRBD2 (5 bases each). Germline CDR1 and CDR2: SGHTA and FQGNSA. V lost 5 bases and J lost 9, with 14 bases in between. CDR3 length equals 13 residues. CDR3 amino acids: CASSPMRGGIQYF. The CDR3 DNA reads TGTGCCAGCAGCCCCATGAGGGGTGGCATTCAGTACTTC.

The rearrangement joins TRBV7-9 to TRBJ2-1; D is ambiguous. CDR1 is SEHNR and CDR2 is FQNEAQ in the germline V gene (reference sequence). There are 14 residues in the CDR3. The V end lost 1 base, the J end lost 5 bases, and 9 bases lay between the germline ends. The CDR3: CASSLDGVDNEQFF. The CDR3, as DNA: TGTGCCAGCAGCTTAGACGGAGTCGACAATGAGCAGTTCTTC.

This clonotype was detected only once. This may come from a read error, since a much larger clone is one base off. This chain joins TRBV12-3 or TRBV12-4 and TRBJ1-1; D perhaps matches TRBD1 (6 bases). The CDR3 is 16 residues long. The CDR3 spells CARSLEEGRGNTEAFF. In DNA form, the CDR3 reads TGTGCCAGAAGTTTAGAGGAGGGCAGGGGTAACACTGAAGCTTTCTTT.

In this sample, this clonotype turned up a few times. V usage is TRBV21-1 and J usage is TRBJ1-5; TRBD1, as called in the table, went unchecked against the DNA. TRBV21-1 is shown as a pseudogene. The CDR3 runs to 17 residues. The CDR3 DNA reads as TGTGCCAGCAGCAAAGTCCAGGGGACAGTAGTCAATCAGCCCCAGCATTTT. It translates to CASSKVQGTVVNQPQHF.

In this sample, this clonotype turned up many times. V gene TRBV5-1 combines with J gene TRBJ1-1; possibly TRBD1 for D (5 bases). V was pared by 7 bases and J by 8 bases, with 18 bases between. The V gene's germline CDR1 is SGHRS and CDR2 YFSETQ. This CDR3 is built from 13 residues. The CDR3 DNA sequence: TGCGCCAGCCACAACGGGGGGAGAGGAGAAGCTTTCTTT. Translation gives CASHNGGRGEAFF.

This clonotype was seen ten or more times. The CDR3, as DNA: TGCGCCAGCAGCCTTGCTAGCGGGCGCAATGAGCAGTTCTTC. It translates to CASSLASGRNEQFF. The chain joins TRBV5-1 to TRBJ2-1, with 8 bases identical to TRBD2. The length of the CDR3 is 14 residues. V lost 4 bases, J lost 6 bases, and 6 bases stayed unmatched. The germline V gene encodes CDR1 SGHRS and CDR2 YFSETQ. Together with reference TRBV5-1 and TRBJ2-1, the CDR3 gives the full variable domain: KAGVTQTPRYLIKTRGQQVTLSCSPISGHRSVSWYQQTPGQGLQFLFEYFSETQRNKGNFPGRFSGRQFSNSRSEMNVSTLELGDSALYLCASSLASGRNEQFFGPGTRLTVL.

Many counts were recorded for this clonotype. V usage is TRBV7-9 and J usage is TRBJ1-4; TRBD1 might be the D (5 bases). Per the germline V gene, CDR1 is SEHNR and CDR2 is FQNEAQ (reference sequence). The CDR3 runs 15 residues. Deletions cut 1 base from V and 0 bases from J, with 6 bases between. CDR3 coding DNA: TGTGCCAGCAGCTTAGAGGGGACAACTAATGAAAAACTGTTTTTT. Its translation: CASSLEGTTNEKLFF. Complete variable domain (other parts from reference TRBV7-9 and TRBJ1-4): DTGVSQNPRHKITKRGQNVTFRCDPISEHNRLYWYRQTLGQGPEFLTYFQNEAQLEKSRLLSDRFSAERPKGSFSTLEIQRTEQGDSAMYLCASSLEGTTNEKLFFGSGTQLSVL.

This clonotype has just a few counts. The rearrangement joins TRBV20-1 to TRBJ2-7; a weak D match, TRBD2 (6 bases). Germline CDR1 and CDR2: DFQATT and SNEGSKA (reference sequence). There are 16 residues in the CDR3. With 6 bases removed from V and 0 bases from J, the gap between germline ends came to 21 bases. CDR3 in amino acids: CSATAQTRPSSYEQYF. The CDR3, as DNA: TGCAGTGCCACCGCCCAGACTAGGCCTTCCTCCTACGAGCAGTACTTC.